This is a list of T cell receptor beta chains from one sample in a study of early T cells in non-severe SARS-CoV-2 infection. TCRdb processed the 5' RACE reads anew with MiXCR; each CDR3 protein has one entry. The table includes under 70,000 distinct CDR3 sequences, 5.9% detected once. The sample was whole blood, taken at baseline. Receptors were obtained from an adult who was a healthcare worker with PCR-confirmed SARS-CoV-2 infection or an uninfected control (not recorded which). CDR3s include the opening cysteine and the closing phenylalanine or tryptophan. Each record gives: D gene, V gene, J gene, clone size, CDR3 protein, CDR3 DNA. The D gene is left open where the match is weak. Size is omitted from some rows. Given values are once, few, many or a class for expanded clones.

d_gene: .; v_gene: TRBV20-1; j_gene: TRBJ1-1; abundance: few; CDR3aa: CSARDVGGRGGTEAFF; CDR3nt: TGCAGTGCTAGAGATGTAGGTGGCAGGGGCGGCACTGAAGCTTTCTTT
d_gene: TRBD2; v_gene: TRBV7-2; j_gene: TRBJ2-7; abundance: few; CDR3aa: CASSLALASGRNEQYF; CDR3nt: TGTGCCAGCAGCTTAGCGCTGGCTAGCGGGAGGAATGAGCAGTACTTC
d_gene: TRBD2; v_gene: TRBV7-6; j_gene: TRBJ2-1; abundance: many; CDR3aa: CASSSGLAAEFF; CDR3nt: TGTGCCAGCAGCTCCGGACTAGCGGCAGAGTTCTTC
d_gene: .; v_gene: TRBV20-1; j_gene: TRBJ1-2; abundance: many; CDR3aa: CSAHRGNYGYTF; CDR3nt: TGCAGTGCCCATCGGGGGAACTATGGCTACACCTTC
d_gene: TRBD1; v_gene: TRBV27; j_gene: TRBJ1-6; abundance: many; CDR3aa: CASSLLQGFDSPLHF; CDR3nt: TGTGCCAGCAGTCTCCTACAGGGGTTTGATTCACCCCTCCACTTT
d_gene: TRBD2; v_gene: TRBV11-1; j_gene: TRBJ2-3; abundance: many; CDR3aa: CASSPGLADTDTQYF; CDR3nt: TGTGCCAGCAGCCCCGGACTAGCGGACACAGATACGCAGTATTTT
d_gene: .; v_gene: TRBV28; j_gene: TRBJ2-3; abundance: many; CDR3aa: CASSLYRGGTQTDTQYF; CDR3nt: TGTGCCAGCAGTTTGTACCGAGGAGGGACTCAGACAGATACGCAGTATTTT
d_gene: TRBD1; v_gene: TRBV29-1; j_gene: TRBJ2-3; abundance: many; CDR3aa: CSVADRGFSTDTQYF; CDR3nt: TGCAGCGTTGCGGACAGGGGTTTTAGCACAGATACGCAGTATTTT
d_gene: .; v_gene: TRBV15; j_gene: TRBJ2-7; abundance: many; CDR3aa: CATSRVAEDRNEQYF; CDR3nt: TGTGCCACCAGCAGAGTGGCAGAAGATCGTAACGAGCAGTACTTC
d_gene: .; v_gene: TRBV20-1; j_gene: TRBJ1-4; abundance: few; CDR3aa: CSASSEGLLFF; CDR3nt: TGCAGTGCTAGCTCGGAGGGGTTACTGTTTTTT
d_gene: .; v_gene: TRBV5-1; j_gene: TRBJ1-6; abundance: .; CDR3aa: CASSSRPSSPLHF; CDR3nt: TGCGCCAGCAGCTCTAGACCGAGTTCACCCCTCCACTTT
d_gene: .; v_gene: TRBV5-5; j_gene: TRBJ1-2; abundance: many; CDR3aa: CASSSGRTNYGYTF; CDR3nt: TGTGCCAGCAGCTCGGGTAGGACTAACTATGGCTACACCTTC
d_gene: .; v_gene: TRBV12-3/TRBV12-4; j_gene: TRBJ2-1; abundance: many; CDR3aa: CASSLGGLWEQFF; CDR3nt: TGTGCCAGCAGTTTAGGAGGGTTATGGGAGCAGTTCTTC
d_gene: .; v_gene: TRBV6-5; j_gene: TRBJ2-5; abundance: many; CDR3aa: CASSYLDGGTQYF; CDR3nt: TGTGCCAGCAGTTACTTGGACGGAGGGACCCAGTACTTC
d_gene: TRBD1; v_gene: TRBV20-1; j_gene: TRBJ1-2; abundance: many; CDR3aa: CSARDSLGYGYTF; CDR3nt: TGCAGTGCGCGGGACAGCCTGGGCTATGGCTACACCTTC
d_gene: .; v_gene: TRBV10-1; j_gene: TRBJ2-1; abundance: many; CDR3aa: CASNIRKSPKDEQFF; CDR3nt: TGCGCCAGCAATATTAGGAAAAGCCCTAAGGATGAGCAGTTCTTC
d_gene: .; v_gene: TRBV9; j_gene: TRBJ1-1; abundance: many; CDR3aa: CASRPSGESNTEAFF; CDR3nt: TGTGCCAGCAGGCCCTCAGGGGAATCGAACACTGAAGCTTTCTTT
d_gene: .; v_gene: TRBV12-3/TRBV12-4; j_gene: TRBJ2-7; abundance: many; CDR3aa: CASSSTRTLNYEQYF; CDR3nt: TGTGCCAGCAGTTCGACTAGAACTTTGAACTACGAGCAGTACTTC
d_gene: .; v_gene: TRBV29-1; j_gene: TRBJ1-1; abundance: few; CDR3aa: CSVFATMNTEAFF; CDR3nt: TGCAGCGTTTTTGCGACGATGAACACTGAAGCTTTCTTT
d_gene: TRBD1; v_gene: TRBV10-3; j_gene: TRBJ2-7; abundance: .; CDR3aa: CATHPGQGTYEQYF; CDR3nt: TGTGCCACCCACCCCGGACAGGGCACCTACGAGCAGTACTTC
d_gene: TRBD2; v_gene: TRBV7-2; j_gene: TRBJ2-3; abundance: many; CDR3aa: CASSSLPLAGGATDTQYF; CDR3nt: TGTGCCAGCAGCTCCCTCCCCCTAGCGGGAGGGGCCACAGATACGCAGTATTTT
d_gene: TRBD2; v_gene: TRBV4-1; j_gene: TRBJ2-3; abundance: few; CDR3aa: CASSQEEAVAGDWHSTDTQYF; CDR3nt: TGCGCCAGCAGCCAAGAAGAGGCGGTAGCGGGGGACTGGCACAGCACAGATACGCAGTATTTT
d_gene: .; v_gene: TRBV20-1; j_gene: TRBJ2-1; abundance: many; CDR3aa: CSARVSWDEQFF; CDR3nt: TGCAGTGCTAGAGTTAGTTGGGATGAGCAGTTCTTC
d_gene: TRBD1; v_gene: TRBV5-4; j_gene: TRBJ2-5; abundance: many; CDR3aa: CASSLQGAEEETQYF; CDR3nt: TGTGCCAGCAGCTTACAGGGGGCTGAAGAAGAGACCCAGTACTTC
d_gene: TRBD2; v_gene: TRBV28; j_gene: TRBJ2-3; abundance: .; CDR3aa: CASSPLWRGGTDTQYF; CDR3nt: TGTGCCAGCAGTCCGCTCTGGCGGGGGGGGACAGATACGCAGTATTTT
d_gene: .; v_gene: TRBV6-1; j_gene: TRBJ1-1; abundance: .; CDR3aa: CASSDGGPNTEAFF; CDR3nt: TGTGCCAGCAGTGACGGGGGACCGAACACTGAAGCTTTCTTT
d_gene: .; v_gene: TRBV11-2; j_gene: TRBJ2-4; abundance: many; CDR3aa: CASSPLRRQSSRGSHIQYF; CDR3nt: TGTGCCAGCAGCCCACTACGGAGGCAATCATCCCGGGGGTCTCACATTCAGTACTTC
d_gene: .; v_gene: TRBV25-1; j_gene: TRBJ2-1; abundance: many; CDR3aa: CASRSSGGHEQFF; CDR3nt: TGTGCCAGCAGATCTTCTGGCGGCCATGAGCAGTTCTTC
d_gene: .; v_gene: TRBV4-1; j_gene: TRBJ1-1; abundance: many; CDR3aa: CASSQSLGLENTEAFF; CDR3nt: TGCGCCAGCAGCCAATCGTTAGGGTTGGAGAACACTGAAGCTTTCTTT
d_gene: .; v_gene: TRBV12-3/TRBV12-4; j_gene: TRBJ1-1; abundance: .; CDR3aa: CASREERSEAFF; CDR3nt: TGTGCCAGCAGGGAGGAGAGGTCCGAAGCTTTCTTT
d_gene: .; v_gene: TRBV3-1; j_gene: TRBJ2-7; abundance: .; CDR3aa: CASSQKLAYEQYF; CDR3nt: TGTGCCAGCAGCCAAAAACTTGCCTACGAGCAGTACTTC
d_gene: .; v_gene: TRBV28; j_gene: TRBJ1-2; abundance: once; CDR3aa: CASSLVPGYGYTF; CDR3nt: TGTGCCAGCAGTTTGGTTCCCGGCTATGGCTACACCTTC
d_gene: .; v_gene: TRBV20-1; j_gene: TRBJ2-3; abundance: many; CDR3aa: CSARDFDTDTQYF; CDR3nt: TGCAGTGCTAGGGACTTTGATACAGATACGCAGTATTTT
d_gene: .; v_gene: TRBV6-2/TRBV6-3; j_gene: TRBJ1-1; abundance: .; CDR3aa: CASSYSFGGRRTEAFF; CDR3nt: TGTGCCAGCAGTTACTCATTTGGGGGTCGGAGGACTGAAGCTTTCTTT
d_gene: TRBD2; v_gene: TRBV6-5; j_gene: TRBJ2-5; abundance: .; CDR3aa: CASSYSGRERETQYF; CDR3nt: TGTGCCAGCAGTTACTCAGGGCGGGAGCGGGAGACCCAGTACTTC
d_gene: TRBD2; v_gene: TRBV27; j_gene: TRBJ2-7; abundance: many; CDR3aa: CASSFPPASGNIYEQYF; CDR3nt: TGTGCCAGCAGTTTCCCTCCCGCTAGCGGGAACATCTACGAGCAGTACTTC
d_gene: .; v_gene: TRBV7-2; j_gene: TRBJ2-4; abundance: many; CDR3aa: CASSLVGWGPGNIQYF; CDR3nt: TGTGCCAGCAGCTTAGTAGGGTGGGGCCCGGGAAACATTCAGTACTTC
d_gene: TRBD2; v_gene: TRBV20-1; j_gene: TRBJ2-3; abundance: few; CDR3aa: CSARDEHSGIAQYF; CDR3nt: TGCAGTGCTAGAGATGAACATAGCGGGATTGCGCAGTATTTT
d_gene: TRBD2; v_gene: TRBV12-3/TRBV12-4; j_gene: TRBJ2-3; abundance: many; CDR3aa: CASSPPPTSGYTDTQYF; CDR3nt: TGTGCCAGCAGCCCCCCTCCGACTAGCGGTTACACAGATACGCAGTATTTT
d_gene: .; v_gene: TRBV20-1; j_gene: TRBJ1-2; abundance: many; CDR3aa: CSARDKRGYTF; CDR3nt: TGCAGTGCTAGAGATAAAAGAGGCTACACCTTC
d_gene: .; v_gene: TRBV18; j_gene: TRBJ1-5; abundance: few; CDR3aa: CASSPGAGDQPQHF; CDR3nt: TGTGCCAGCTCACCAGGGGCCGGGGACCAGCCCCAGCATTTT
d_gene: .; v_gene: TRBV12-3/TRBV12-4; j_gene: TRBJ2-4; abundance: many; CDR3aa: CASSSAWGNIQYF; CDR3nt: TGTGCCAGCAGCTCGGCCTGGGGAAACATTCAGTACTTC
d_gene: .; v_gene: TRBV6-1; j_gene: TRBJ1-3; abundance: few; CDR3aa: CASSYVRGRGALDTIYF; CDR3nt: TGTGCCAGCAGCTACGTAAGGGGCCGCGGAGCGTTGGACACCATATATTTT
d_gene: .; v_gene: TRBV11-3; j_gene: TRBJ2-5; abundance: many; CDR3aa: CASSGRRVETQYF; CDR3nt: TGTGCCAGCAGCGGTAGGAGGGTAGAGACCCAGTACTTC